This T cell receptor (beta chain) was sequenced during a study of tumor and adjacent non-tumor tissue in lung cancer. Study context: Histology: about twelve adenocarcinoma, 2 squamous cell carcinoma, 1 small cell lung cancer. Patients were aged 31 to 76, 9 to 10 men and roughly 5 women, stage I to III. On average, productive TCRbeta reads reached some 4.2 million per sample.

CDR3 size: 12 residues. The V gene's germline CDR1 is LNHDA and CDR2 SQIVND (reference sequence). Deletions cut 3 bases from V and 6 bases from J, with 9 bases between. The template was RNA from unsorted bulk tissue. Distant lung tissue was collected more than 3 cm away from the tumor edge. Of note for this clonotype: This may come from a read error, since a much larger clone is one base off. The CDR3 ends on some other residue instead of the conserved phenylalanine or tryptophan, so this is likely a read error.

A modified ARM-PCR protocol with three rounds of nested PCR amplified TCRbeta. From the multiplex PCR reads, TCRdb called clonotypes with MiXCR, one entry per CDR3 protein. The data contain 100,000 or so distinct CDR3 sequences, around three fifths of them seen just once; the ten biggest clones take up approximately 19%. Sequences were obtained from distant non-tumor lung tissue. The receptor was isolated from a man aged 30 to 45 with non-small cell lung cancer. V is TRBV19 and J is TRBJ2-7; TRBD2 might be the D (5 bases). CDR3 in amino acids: CASSISGSEQYL. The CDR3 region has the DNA TGTGCCAGTAGTATCTCGGGGAGCGAGCAGTACTTA.